This T cell receptor beta chain was retrieved from a study of OX40 agonist ivuxolimab in advanced cancers. The method was immunoSEQ multiplex PCR; TCRdb's version includes in-frame clones alone and lacks a portion of them. The sample includes some 74,000 clones, roughly 78% of them seen just once. The CDR3 has 14 residues. V was trimmed by 3 bases and J by 1 base, leaving 9 bases between them. CDR1 is SGHVS and CDR2 is FQNEAQ in the germline V gene. The TCR originated in an adult with an advanced solid tumor such as melanoma, head and neck, liver or kidney cancer. Material: CD4+ or CD8+ T cells sorted from blood, obtained in a trial of the OX40 agonist ivuxolimab. The V call is TRBV7-8, the J call TRBJ1-1; D gene uncertain. CDR3 amino acids: CASSFRRENTEAFF. The CDR3 DNA is TGTGCCAGCAGCTTTCGACGGGAGAACACTGAAGCTTTCTTT.